The 5 T cell receptor beta chains in this list originate from one sample, sequenced in a study of T cell repertoires in cytomegalovirus infection. These receptors have no identified antigens. TCRdb redid the calling of the reads with MiXCR, one entry per CDR3 protein. In the table there are around 540,000 distinct CDR3 sequences, about 33% of which are singletons. The sequences come from cultured PBMCs, collected from culture after CMV antigen stimulation. These receptors originate from a human donor in good health (CMV status not recorded). Some clones in this sample may be carry-over from other donors' samples.

The chain joins TRBV7-2 to TRBJ2-2; D is perhaps TRBD1 (7 bases). Trimming removed 6 bases from V and 6 bases from J, with 14 bases in between. CDR3 length: 14 amino acids. Germline V gene data show CDR1 as SGHTA and CDR2 as FQGNSA. This CDR3 reads CASSFTGEAGELFF. The CDR3 DNA reads TGTGCCAGCAGTTTTACAGGGGAGGCCGGGGAGCTGTTTTTT. Based on the CDR3 plus reference TRBV7-2 and TRBJ2-2, the full variable domain is GAGVSQSPSNKVTEKGKDVELRCDPISGHTALYWYRQSLGQGLEFLIYFQGNSAPDKSGLPSDRFSAERTGGSVSTLTIQRTQQEDSAVYLCASSFTGEAGELFFGEGSRLTVL.

In its sample, this clonotype was seen many times. V is TRBV7-6 and J is TRBJ1-5; D not certain. In germline, CDR1 is SGHVS, CDR2 FNYEAQ. The CDR3 sequence is 15 residues long. The V end was cut by 1 base, the J end by 1 base, with 8 bases between. The CDR3, as DNA: TGTGCCAGCAGCTTAGGGGCGGGCAGCAATCAGCCCCAGCATTTT. It specifies CASSLGAGSNQPQHF.

The chain's CDR3 is CASTTTSSGNTIYF. The CDR3 bases are TGTGCCAGCACAACCACGAGCTCTGGAAACACCATATATTTT. The chain carries TRBV28 and TRBJ1-3; D unclear. Germline V gene data show CDR1 as MDHEN and CDR2 as SYDVKM. The V end lost 7 bases, the J end lost 0 bases, and 10 bases lay between the germline ends. The CDR3 totals 14 residues.

This sequence joins TRBV2 and TRBJ2-3; no clear D gene. Germline CDR1 and CDR2: SNHLY and FYNNEI. This CDR3 is 14 amino acids long. V was shortened by 1 base and J by 0 bases, with 5 bases between the two germline ends. CDR3 sequence: CASSEVQSTDTQYF. The CDR3 DNA reads TGTGCCAGCAGTGAAGTACAGAGCACAGATACGCAGTATTTT.

As to this clonotype: It may be a read error: a sequence one base away is much more abundant. The chain recombines TRBV7-8 with TRBJ1-4; no firm D call. With 6 bases removed from V and 0 bases from J, the gap between germline ends came to 17 bases. CDR1 and CDR2 (germline): SGHVS, FQNEAQ. The CDR3 is made up of 17 amino acids. The CDR3 protein is CASRLRRVRSTNEKLFF. CDR3 DNA sequence: TGTGCCAGCAGGTTAAGGAGGGTACGATCAACTAATGAAAAACTGTTTTTT. Drawing the rest from reference TRBV7-8 and TRBJ1-4, the complete variable domain is GAGVSQSPRYKVAKRGQDVALRCDPISGHVSLFWYQQALGQGPEFLTYFQNEAQLDKSGLPSDRFFAERPEGSVSTLKIQRTQQEDSAVYLCASRLRRVRSTNEKLFFGSGTQLSVL.